This T cell receptor beta chain was captured by sequencing in a study of blood T cell repertoires in COVID-19. The authors' processing: Counts of nucleated cells, estimated from reference gene primer amplification, were obtained. The assay was immunoSEQ multiplex PCR, and TCRdb's table has in-frame clones only and misses some. The DNA gave D and trimming, while V, J and clone size come from that table. The sample holds around 87,000 clones, 75% to 85% seen once. The clonotype originates from a woman of 80 years or more with acute or convalescent COVID-19. The specimen was peripheral blood.

CDR3 loop: CASRPLSGRLIDTQYF. In DNA, the CDR3 is TGTGCCAGCAGGCCTCTTAGCGGGAGGCTCATAGATACGCAGTATTTT. This chain links TRBV5-6 with TRBJ2-3; TRBD2 matches 10 bases. Trimming cost V 5 bases and J 5 bases; bases outside gene matches: 11. Germline values: CDR1 SGHDT, CDR2 YYEEEE. This CDR3 contains 16 residues.